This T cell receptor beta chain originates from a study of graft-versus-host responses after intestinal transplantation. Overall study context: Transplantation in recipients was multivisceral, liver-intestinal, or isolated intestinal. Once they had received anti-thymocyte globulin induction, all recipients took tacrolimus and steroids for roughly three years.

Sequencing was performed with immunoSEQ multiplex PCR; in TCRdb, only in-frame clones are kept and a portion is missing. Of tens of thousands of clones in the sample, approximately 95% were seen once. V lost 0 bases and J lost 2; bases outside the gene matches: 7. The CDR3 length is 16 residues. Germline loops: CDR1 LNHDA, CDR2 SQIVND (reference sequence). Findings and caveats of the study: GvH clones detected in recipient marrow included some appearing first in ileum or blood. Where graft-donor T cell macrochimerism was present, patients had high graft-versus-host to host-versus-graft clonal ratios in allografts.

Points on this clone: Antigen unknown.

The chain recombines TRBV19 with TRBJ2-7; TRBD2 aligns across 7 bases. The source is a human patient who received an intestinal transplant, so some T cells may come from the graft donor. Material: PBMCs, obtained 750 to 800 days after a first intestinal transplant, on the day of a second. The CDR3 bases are TGTGCCAGTAGTATAGATTCGAGCGGGAAAGCCTACGAGCAGTACTTC. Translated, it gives CASSIDSSGKAYEQYF.